The rows below give T cell receptor beta chains drawn from one sample of a study of regulatory T cells in long-lasting Graves disease. TCRdb re-called the multiplex PCR reads with MiXCR, one entry per CDR3 protein. The sample lists some 320,000 distinct CDR3 sequences; 15% to 20% were seen once. The sequenced sample was peripheral blood mononuclear cells (PBMCs), obtained at new diagnosis, from a patient treated with antithyroid drugs. The receptor source for this set is a female donor with Graves disease. Each CDR3 is given with its conserved first and last residue. A D gene is named only where the DNA matches it firmly. Rows may omit the clone size; those that give it use once, few, many or a size class.

V,D,J,size,CDR3,DNA
TRBV5-1,TRBD2,TRBJ2-1,.,CASSLEGLGGAQFF,TGCGCCAGCAGCTTGGAAGGACTAGGAGGGGCGCAGTTCTTC
TRBV28,.,TRBJ1-1,many,CASSLTTGNTEAFF,TGTGCCAGCAGTTTGACCACAGGGAACACTGAAGCTTTCTTT
TRBV20-1,.,TRBJ2-1,.,CSASLRGAGEYNEQFF,TGCAGTGCTAGTCTCAGGGGGGCAGGGGAGTACAATGAGCAGTTCTTC
TRBV20-1,TRBD2,TRBJ2-7,.,CSARGLAEGRYEQYF,TGCAGTGCTAGGGGTCTAGCGGAGGGGAGGTACGAGCAGTACTTC
TRBV10-3,.,TRBJ1-1,many,CAISEERGLNTEAFF,TGTGCCATCAGTGAGGAGAGAGGTCTGAACACTGAAGCTTTCTTT
TRBV14,.,TRBJ1-2,many,CASSQDRRTWDYGYTF,TGTGCCAGCAGCCAAGATCGAAGGACCTGGGACTATGGCTACACCTTC
TRBV20-1,.,TRBJ1-1,many,CSATRRRGWGTEAFF,TGCAGTGCTACCCGAAGGAGGGGATGGGGCACTGAAGCTTTCTTT
TRBV5-1,TRBD1,TRBJ2-1,many,CASSPRTGPGGEQFF,TGCGCCAGCAGCCCCCGGACAGGGCCCGGGGGTGAGCAGTTCTTC
TRBV7-9,TRBD2,TRBJ2-7,many,CASSKTSGRAWYEQYF,TGTGCCAGCAGCAAGACTAGCGGGAGGGCCTGGTACGAGCAGTACTTC
TRBV5-1,TRBD2,TRBJ2-1,.,CASSLVAGGSSYNEQFF,TGCGCCAGCAGCTTGGTAGCGGGAGGAAGCTCCTACAATGAGCAGTTCTTC
TRBV9,TRBD2,TRBJ2-1,many,CASSPDAGDEQFF,TGTGCCAGCAGCCCAGATGCGGGGGATGAGCAGTTCTTC
TRBV12-3/TRBV12-4,TRBD2,TRBJ2-3,many,CASSLSVGSSGTTDTQYF,TGTGCCAGCAGTTTATCGGTAGGGTCTAGCGGAACCACAGATACGCAGTATTTT
TRBV10-1,TRBD2,TRBJ2-5,many,CASSELAGEGETQYF,TGCGCCAGCAGTGAGTTAGCGGGAGAAGGGGAGACCCAGTACTTC
TRBV28,.,TRBJ1-5,few,CASSFRSTKNSNQPQHF,TGTGCCAGCAGTTTTAGGTCAACGAAAAATAGCAATCAGCCCCAGCATTTT
TRBV27,.,TRBJ2-7,many,CASSLIGGHDYEQYF,TGTGCCAGCAGTTTAATTGGCGGGCACGACTACGAGCAGTACTTC
TRBV7-9,TRBD2,TRBJ2-3,few,CASSRPRLAGVADTQYF,TGTGCCAGCAGCCGACCCCGACTAGCGGGAGTTGCAGATACGCAGTATTTT
TRBV6-1,TRBD2,TRBJ2-7,many,CASRTSSGRESYEQYF,TGTGCCAGCCGGACCTCTAGCGGGAGGGAATCCTACGAGCAGTACTTC
TRBV12-3/TRBV12-4,.,TRBJ2-5,many,CASSSLRETQYF,TGTGCCAGCAGCAGTTTAAGGGAGACCCAGTACTTC
TRBV11-2,.,TRBJ2-3,.,CASSLSGDTTDTQYF,TGTGCCAGCAGCTTGAGTGGGGATACCACAGATACGCAGTATTTT
TRBV27,.,TRBJ1-2,.,CASSPSGHYGYTF,TGTGCCAGCAGTCCCTCGGGTCACTATGGCTACACCTTC
TRBV5-1,TRBD2,TRBJ2-7,.,CASSRSSGTTYEQYF,TGCGCCAGCAGCCGGTCTAGCGGGACAACCTACGAGCAGTACTTC
TRBV6-1,.,TRBJ2-7,many,CASRPLQENEQYF,TGTGCCAGCAGGCCTCTACAGGAAAACGAGCAGTACTTC
TRBV28,.,TRBJ1-5,many,CASITIGEAQPQHF,TGTGCCAGCATTACCATCGGGGAGGCTCAGCCCCAGCATTTT
TRBV19,.,TRBJ2-7,many,CASSILVGEGEQYF,TGTGCCAGTAGTATTCTCGTGGGAGAGGGCGAGCAGTACTTC
TRBV2,.,TRBJ2-1,many,CASSAPGFPGDYEQFF,TGTGCCAGCAGCGCCCCGGGATTCCCCGGGGACTATGAGCAGTTCTTC
TRBV9,.,TRBJ2-1,many,CASSKVGERSSSYNEQFF,TGTGCCAGCAGTAAAGTAGGGGAGCGGAGCAGCTCCTACAATGAGCAGTTCTTC
TRBV12-3/TRBV12-4,TRBD1,TRBJ1-2,.,CASSLTPGQGLGYTF,TGTGCCAGCAGTTTAACCCCGGGACAGGGGTTAGGCTACACCTTC
TRBV20-1,.,TRBJ1-4,many,CSASADSATNEKLFF,TGCAGTGCTAGTGCGGACAGCGCAACTAATGAAAAACTGTTTTTT
TRBV20-1,.,TRBJ1-4,many,CSVLTGATNEKLFF,TGCAGTGTCCTGACAGGTGCAACTAATGAAAAACTGTTTTTT
TRBV19,.,TRBJ2-2,.,CASSRRNTGELFF,TGTGCCAGTAGTCGGCGGAACACCGGGGAGCTGTTTTTT
TRBV11-2,.,TRBJ2-5,many,CASSSYPPWTQYF,TGTGCCAGCAGCTCCTACCCCCCGTGGACCCAGTACTTC
TRBV28,.,TRBJ2-5,many,CASRTYGTKKETQYF,TGTGCCAGCAGAACTTACGGGACAAAAAAAGAGACCCAGTACTTC
TRBV10-2,.,TRBJ1-5,.,CASSEMGGQPQHF,TGCGCCAGCAGTGAGATGGGGGGTCAGCCCCAGCATTTT
TRBV2,.,TRBJ2-7,.,CASSVGTTREQYF,TGTGCCAGCAGTGTGGGGACCACGAGGGAGCAGTACTTC
TRBV6-1,.,TRBJ1-1,.,CASRTEQGGGTEAFF,TGTGCCAGCAGGACCGAACAGGGAGGGGGCACTGAAGCTTTCTTT
TRBV11-3,.,TRBJ1-3,many,CASHRPNSGNTIYF,TGTGCCAGCCACAGGCCGAACTCTGGAAACACCATATATTTT
TRBV20-1,.,TRBJ2-1,many,CSARGPSYNEQFF,TGCAGTGCTAGAGGCCCGTCCTACAATGAGCAGTTCTTC
TRBV11-3,TRBD1,TRBJ1-1,many,CASSMGQSNTEAFF,TGTGCCAGCAGCATGGGACAGTCGAACACTGAAGCTTTCTTT
TRBV24-1,TRBD2,TRBJ2-1,many,CATSDSLSGSFSDEQFF,TGTGCCACCAGTGATTCACTCAGCGGGAGCTTTTCCGATGAGCAGTTCTTC
TRBV7-3,.,TRBJ2-2,.,CASSSGSGVANTGELFF,TGTGCCAGCAGCTCCGGGTCTGGGGTAGCGAACACCGGGGAGCTGTTTTTT
TRBV6-1,TRBD1,TRBJ1-1,many,CASTPWGQGSRTEAFF,TGTGCCAGCACCCCTTGGGGACAGGGGTCTCGAACTGAAGCTTTCTTT
TRBV11-2,.,TRBJ1-5,many,CASSLGGNSNQPQHF,TGTGCCAGCAGCTTAGGGGGAAATAGCAATCAGCCCCAGCATTTT
TRBV3-1,.,TRBJ1-5,.,CASSQAGASNQPQHF,TGTGCCAGCAGCCAAGCGGGAGCCAGCAATCAGCCCCAGCATTTT
TRBV15,TRBD2,TRBJ2-2,.,CATSRDNTGGLRGELFF,TGTGCCACCAGCAGAGATAATACGGGAGGTTTAAGAGGGGAGCTGTTTTTT
TRBV29-1,.,TRBJ2-3,.,CSVGAEALISTDTQYF,TGCAGCGTGGGGGCGGAAGCACTGATTAGCACAGATACGCAGTATTTT
TRBV28,.,TRBJ2-1,many,CASSFRESLAGKLYNEQFF,TGTGCCAGCAGTTTTAGGGAGAGTCTGGCGGGGAAGCTTTACAATGAGCAGTTCTTC
TRBV12-3/TRBV12-4,TRBD2,TRBJ2-1,many,CASSPLGGMGHNEQFF,TGTGCCAGCAGCCCACTGGGGGGGATGGGTCACAATGAGCAGTTCTTC
TRBV9,.,TRBJ2-1,few,CASSVQDTIYNEQFF,TGTGCCAGCAGCGTCCAGGACACAATCTACAATGAGCAGTTCTTC
TRBV12-3/TRBV12-4,TRBD2,TRBJ2-2,many,CASSRTRGGTGELFF,TGTGCCAGCAGCCGGACCCGGGGGGGCACCGGGGAGCTGTTTTTT
TRBV10-3,.,TRBJ2-5,many,CAISQGGMKETQYF,TGTGCCATCAGCCAGGGGGGGATGAAAGAGACCCAGTACTTC
TRBV27,.,TRBJ2-1,many,CASSFGATYNEQFF,TGTGCCAGCAGTTTCGGTGCGACCTACAATGAGCAGTTCTTC
TRBV9,.,TRBJ2-3,.,CASSVDFTDTQYF,TGTGCCAGCAGCGTAGATTTCACAGATACGCAGTATTTT
TRBV11-2,TRBD1,TRBJ2-3,many,CASSQRQGGTDTQYF,TGTGCCAGCAGCCAGCGACAGGGTGGCACAGATACGCAGTATTTT
TRBV7-2,TRBD2,TRBJ2-3,.,CASSLAGYIDTQYF,TGTGCCAGCAGTCTAGCGGGATATATAGATACGCAGTATTTT
TRBV28,TRBD1,TRBJ2-1,many,CASDRGPYNEQFF,TGTGCCAGCGACAGGGGCCCCTACAATGAGCAGTTCTTC
TRBV20-1,TRBD1,TRBJ2-1,many,CSASWDRVGDEQFF,TGCAGTGCTAGTTGGGACAGGGTGGGCGATGAGCAGTTCTTC
TRBV5-1,TRBD1,TRBJ1-1,many,CASRLTGGSHEAFF,TGCGCCAGCAGGCTCACAGGGGGCTCGCACGAAGCTTTCTTT
TRBV28,.,TRBJ2-1,few,CASSLYGSGAYNEQFF,TGTGCCAGCAGTTTATACGGGAGTGGCGCCTACAATGAGCAGTTCTTC
TRBV6-1,TRBD1,TRBJ2-5,many,CASSQPGTGETQYF,TGTGCCAGCAGCCAACCTGGGACAGGGGAGACCCAGTACTTC
TRBV27,.,TRBJ2-7,.,CASREVGSGSYEQYF,TGTGCCAGCAGAGAGGTCGGTAGCGGCTCCTACGAGCAGTACTTC